The TCR beta chain described here comes from a study of T cells after yellow fever vaccination. Study-level findings and limits: Across the CD4 and CD8 compartments, a small share of clonotypes was present in both. Primary-vaccination clones mostly resurfaced post-booster (96% CD4, roughly 90% CD8).

Germline-derived CDR1 and CDR2 are LNHNV and YYDKDF (reference sequence). Deletions cut 0 bases from V and 4 bases from J, with 13 bases between. The CDR3 totals 16 residues. UMIs were added to TCR cDNA along with a universal primer site when it was made by 5'RACE template switching. TCRdb redid the calling of the 5' RACE reads with MiXCR, one entry per CDR3 protein. The sample lists approximately 340,000 distinct CDR3 sequences, 8.7% occurring once. To note about this clonotype: As yet, its antigen is unknown.

The input for sequencing was PBMCs, taken on the day of the first yellow fever vaccination. This receptor was taken from a man between 18 and 29 years old who received the YFV17D yellow fever vaccine. The chain combines TRBV15 with TRBJ1-5; perhaps TRBD1 as D (5 bases). This chain's CDR3 is CATSRDPGDPNQPQHF. The CDR3 DNA sequence: TGTGCCACCAGCAGAGATCCGGGGGACCCAAATCAGCCCCAGCATTTT.